Below are 2 T cell receptor beta chains sequenced from a single sample in a study of blood T cell repertoires in COVID-19 (dated by TCRdb to the early 2020s). The method was the immunoSEQ multiplex PCR assay. The table was pulled from immuneACCESS by TCRdb, which kept in-frame rearrangements only. Such tables lose some clones; where checked, under half of the loss comes from unresolved V genes, and the rest has no known cause. The sample records some 200,000 clones, 80% of which are singletons. Over 10% of the sample goes to the ten largest clones. Sequencing was performed on peripheral blood. The receptors come from a human donor in a cohort sampled during active COVID-19.

The chain joins TRBV2 to TRBJ1-3; 8 positions match TRBD1. V gave up 9 bases and J gave up 4 bases; unmatched junction bases: 2. The length of the CDR3 is 12 residues. Germline CDR1 reads SNHLY; CDR2 reads FYNNEI. This CDR3 reads CARTGAGNTIYF. The CDR3 DNA reads as TGTGCCAGGACAGGGGCAGGAAACACCATATATTTT.

This clone was detected ten times or more. CDR3 protein: CASSSRTTSYEQYF. CDR3 DNA: TGTGCCAGCAGCTCACGGACAACCTCCTACGAGCAGTACTTC. J is TRBJ2-7 and V is TRBV7-2, with D possibly being TRBD1 (5 bases). This CDR3 has 14 amino acids. With 4 bases removed from V and 0 bases from J, the gap between germline ends came to 10 bases. The germline V gene has CDR1 SGHTA and CDR2 FQGNSA.